A single sample gave rise to the 4 T cell receptor beta chains below, sequenced in a study of OX40 agonist ivuxolimab in advanced cancers. Clones were read by immunoSEQ multiplex PCR, and TCRdb kept only the in-frame ones, dropping some. Of some 34,000 clones detected, 84% appear once; the ten largest clones hold 12%. The source was CD4+ or CD8+ T cells sorted from blood, collected in a trial of the OX40 agonist ivuxolimab. These receptors originate from an adult with an advanced solid tumor such as melanoma, head and neck, liver or kidney cancer.

V is TRBV5-6 and J is TRBJ2-1, with 8 bases fitting TRBD1. Trimming removed 4 bases from V and 8 bases from J; junction bases left unmatched: 2. CDR1 and CDR2 (germline): SGHDT, YYEEEE. The CDR3 contains 12 residues. CDR3 DNA: TGTGCCAGCAGCATACAGGGGGATGAGCAGTTCTTC. The encoded protein is CASSIQGDEQFF.

The V and J genes are TRBV30 and TRBJ2-7, with D hard to call. The length of the CDR3 is 12 residues. The germline V gene encodes CDR1 GTSNPN and CDR2 SVGIG (reference sequence). The V gene lost 2 bases and the J gene lost 6 bases, with 11 bases spanning the gap. DNA of the CDR3: TGTGCCTGGAGTAGAGGAGATCTCGAGCAGTACTTC. Translated: CAWSRGDLEQYF.

The chain combines TRBV27 with TRBJ2-1, with D possibly called TRBD1 or TRBD2 (5 bases each). The ends were cut back, 3 bases at V and 6 bases at J, with 9 bases in the middle. The CDR3 has 13 residues. Germline V lookup: CDR1 MNHEY, CDR2 SMNVEV (reference sequence). The CDR3 DNA reads as TGTGCCAGCAGTTTTGGGACGGGCAATGAGCAGTTCTTC. Protein: CASSFGTGNEQFF.

The rearrangement links TRBV4-3 to TRBJ1-2; D possibly corresponds to TRBD1 (5 bases). Germline CDR1 reads LGHNA; CDR2 reads YSLEER. V dropped 4 bases and J dropped 8 bases, with 14 bases sitting between them. This CDR3 is 13 amino acids long. The CDR3 reads CASSPAGGYGYTF. The DNA for the CDR3 is TGCGCCAGCAGCCCCGCCGGGGGGTACGGCTACACCTTC.